The 26 T cell receptor beta chains reported below all come from one sample, sequenced in a study of blood T cell repertoires in COVID-19. Libraries were prepared by immunoSEQ multiplex PCR; TCRdb keeps only in-frame clonotypes and omits some of them. The sample includes about 180,000 clones, approximately 80% of them seen just once. The sequenced material came from peripheral blood. The receptors were gathered from a human donor in a cohort sampled during active COVID-19.

This chain connects TRBV24-1 to TRBJ2-3; D is possibly TRBD2 (7 bases). Germline V gene data show CDR1 as KGHDR and CDR2 as SFDVKD. The CDR3 length is 17 residues. Trimming cost V 1 base and J 0 bases, with 13 bases left between them. The CDR3 is CATSDLRRGPSTDTQYF. CDR3 nucleotide sequence: TGTGCCACCAGTGATTTAAGGCGGGGGCCTAGCACAGATACGCAGTATTTT.

V gene TRBV7-2 combines with J gene TRBJ2-2; tentative D call: TRBD2 (7 bases). V gave up 5 bases and J gave up 3 bases, with 16 bases separating them. The V gene's germline CDR1 is SGHTA and CDR2 FQGNSA. The CDR3 has 16 residues. The CDR3 nucleotides read TGTGCCAGCAGCCCCTCCTGGGGGGGCCACACCGGGGAGCTGTTTTTT. It yields the protein CASSPSWGGHTGELFF.

The chain carries TRBV5-1 and TRBJ2-6, with D unclear. Germline V gene lookup returns CDR1 SGHRS and CDR2 YFSETQ. The CDR3 length is 15 residues. The V and J ends lost 4 bases and 0 bases respectively, with 8 bases between them. CDR3 amino acids: CASSEPGSGANVLTF. CDR3 DNA: TGCGCCAGCAGCGAGCCCGGCTCTGGGGCCAACGTCCTGACTTTC.

The CDR3 region has the DNA TGCGCCAGCAGTGAACAGGGCGGTTCACCCCTCCACTTT. This encodes CASSEQGGSPLHF. This chain uses TRBV10-2 with TRBJ1-6; perhaps TRBD1 as D (6 bases). Germline CDR1 is WSHSY and CDR2 is SAAADI. The CDR3 length is 13 residues. With 3 bases removed from V and 9 bases from J, the gap between germline ends came to 9 bases.

This clone was detected once. V usage is TRBV2 and J usage is TRBJ2-1, with 11 nucleotides matching TRBD2. The V gene's germline CDR1 is SNHLY and CDR2 FYNNEI. The CDR3 spans 15 residues. Trimming cost V 6 bases and J 4 bases; bases outside gene matches: 5. CDR3 region: CASRGSGRGYNEQFF. The CDR3 region has the DNA TGTGCCAGCAGGGGTAGCGGGAGGGGATACAATGAGCAGTTCTTC.

This chain connects TRBV19 to TRBJ2-7, with 10 bases matching TRBD1. J lost 2 bases, V lost 3 bases, and 1 base had no gene match. Germline-derived CDR1 and CDR2 are LNHDA and SQIVND (reference sequence). The length of the CDR3 is 14 residues. The CDR3 protein is CASSMTGGAYEQYF. The CDR3 coding sequence is TGTGCCAGTAGTATGACAGGGGGCGCCTACGAGCAGTACTTC.

As to this clone: The sample carries other DNA sequences with the same CDR3. The genes are TRBV28 and TRBJ1-2; 7 bases align to TRBD1. The V and J ends lost 6 bases and 7 bases, in that order; junction bases with no gene match: 8. The CDR3 loop spans 13 amino acids. In germline, CDR1 is MDHEN, CDR2 SYDVKM. In DNA, the CDR3 is TGTGCCAGCAGCCCAGACAGGGTGGGTGGCTACACCTTC. The encoded protein is CASSPDRVGGYTF.

The V call is TRBV5-4, the J call TRBJ2-2; 9 nucleotides agree with TRBD2. V shed 0 bases and J 1 base; nucleotides not matched to a gene: 1. Germline V gives CDR1 SGHNT, CDR2 YYREEE (reference sequence). The CDR3 consists of 16 residues. The CDR3 spells CASSLGTSENTGELFF. The DNA of the CDR3 is TGTGCCAGCAGCTTGGGGACTAGCGAGAACACCGGGGAGCTGTTTTTT.

This chain links TRBV18 with TRBJ2-7, with D possibly TRBD2 on 6 matching bases. V was shortened by 6 bases and J by 5 bases, with 11 bases between the two germline ends. The CDR3 totals 12 residues. CDR1 and CDR2 from the germline V gene are KGHSH and LQKENI. The CDR3 nucleotides are TGTGCCAGCTCGTCGGGGGACGACGAGCAGTACTTC. Amino acid sequence: CASSSGDDEQYF.

V is TRBV4-1 and J is TRBJ2-7; a possible D gene is TRBD1 (5 bases). The V gene lost 0 bases and the J gene lost 0 bases, with 12 bases spanning the gap. The CDR3 totals 16 residues. Germline V gene sequence: CDR1 MGHRA, CDR2 YSYEKL. CDR3 sequence reads: CASSQESTASSYEQYF. CDR3 nucleotide sequence: TGCGCCAGCAGCCAAGAATCGACAGCCAGCTCCTACGAGCAGTACTTC.

The chain is built from TRBV6-1 and TRBJ2-3, with D possibly matching TRBD1 (6 bases). Looked up from germline, CDR1 is MNHNS and CDR2 is SASEGT. The CDR3 has 16 residues. V shed 0 bases and J shed 9 bases, with 19 bases lying between them. The CDR3 loop reads CASSEAGTYSTRTQYF. CDR3 sequence (DNA): TGTGCCAGCAGTGAAGCAGGGACATATTCCACTAGGACGCAGTATTTT.

V and J are TRBV5-1 and TRBJ2-7; 10 positions agree with TRBD1. Trimming at V came to 4 bases and at J to 3 bases, leaving 4 bases not matched to a gene. CDR1 and CDR2 from the germline V gene are SGHRS and YFSETQ. This CDR3 is built from 14 residues. CDR3 loop: CASSLGQGVYEQYF. CDR3 DNA: TGCGCCAGCAGCCTCGGACAGGGGGTCTACGAGCAGTACTTC.

The genes are TRBV19 and TRBJ1-1; tentatively, D is TRBD1 (6 bases). Germline loops: CDR1 LNHDA, CDR2 SQIVND (reference sequence). Trimming took 6 bases from V and 3 from J, leaving 8 bases between them. CDR3 size: 12 residues. The CDR3 region is CASRTGYTEAFF. CDR3 sequence (DNA): TGTGCCAGTAGAACAGGGTACACTGAAGCTTTCTTT.

CDR3 amino acids: CASSPDRSTDTQYF. DNA of the CDR3: TGTGCCAGCAGCCCAGACAGATCCACAGATACGCAGTATTTT. The V call is TRBV7-9, the J call TRBJ2-3; D perhaps matches TRBD1 (5 bases). The germline V gene has CDR1 SEHNR and CDR2 FQNEAQ (reference sequence). There are 14 residues in the CDR3. Trimming pared 5 bases from V and 2 bases from J, leaving 11 bases between.

The CDR3 reads CASSLSSGSRDQPQHF. CDR3 DNA: TGTGCCAGCAGTTTATCGTCGGGGAGCAGAGATCAGCCCCAGCATTTT. V usage is TRBV27 and J usage is TRBJ1-5; D unresolved. This CDR3 is built from 16 residues. The germline CDR1 and CDR2 sequences are MNHEY and SMNVEV (reference sequence). The V and J ends lost 0 bases and 5 bases respectively, with 14 bases between them.

The chain couples TRBV29-1 to TRBJ2-1; 12 bases align to TRBD1. The germline gives CDR1 SQVTM, CDR2 ANQGSEA. The junction had 4 bases not matched to a gene; V was cut back by 3 bases and J by 7 bases. The CDR3 consists of 14 residues. The CDR3 loop is CSVEGQGARNEQFF. The CDR3 region has the DNA TGCAGCGTTGAGGGACAGGGGGCTCGTAATGAGCAGTTCTTC.

The genes are TRBV11-1 and TRBJ1-5; D unclear. V gave up 3 bases and J gave up 3 bases, with 6 bases separating them. Germline loops: CDR1 SGHAT, CDR2 FQDESV (reference sequence). CDR3 size: 13 residues. CDR3 protein: CASSLGHNQPQHF. The CDR3 DNA reads as TGTGCCAGCAGCTTGGGCCACAATCAGCCCCAGCATTTT.

This clone is medium-sized within its sample. This sample includes further DNA sequences coding for the same CDR3. The CDR3 nucleotides read TGTGCCAGCAGCAGGGGAGACACTGAAGCTTTCTTT. Translating gives CASSRGDTEAFF. The chain carries TRBV7-9 and TRBJ1-1, with D tentatively TRBD1 (5 bases). Germline CDR1 reads SEHNR; CDR2 reads FQNEAQ (reference sequence). The CDR3 runs 12 residues. V was shortened by 5 bases and J by 3 bases, with 7 bases between the two germline ends.

The V call is TRBV24-1, the J call TRBJ1-2; TRBD1 is a possible D gene (6 bases). CDR3 length: 14 residues. The germline gives CDR1 KGHDR, CDR2 SFDVKD. Trimming pared 2 bases from V and 6 bases from J, leaving 12 bases between. The CDR3 nucleotides read TGTGCCACCAGTGATTGGGGGGGGCCGGATGGCTACACCTTC. Translated: CATSDWGGPDGYTF.

This clone appeared a few times. The chain couples TRBV10-1 to TRBJ2-2; a weak D match, TRBD1 (5 bases). The CDR3 consists of 16 residues. Trimming pared 8 bases from V and 2 bases from J, leaving 18 bases between. Germline V CDR1 and CDR2: WNHNN, SYGVQD (reference sequence). CDR3 sequence: CASGAAATINTGELFF. The CDR3 DNA is TGCGCCAGCGGGGCCGCCGCCACCATAAACACCGGGGAGCTGTTTTTT.

The chain links TRBV7-9 to TRBJ2-3; TRBD2 matches 16 bases. Losses at the gene ends were 5 bases for V and 1 base for J; bases not matched to a gene: 3. Germline V CDR1 and CDR2: SEHNR, FQNEAQ (reference sequence). The CDR3 extends over 17 amino acids. CDR3 nucleotide sequence: TGTGCCAGCAGCCCGGGACTAGCGGGAGGGGGCACAGATACGCAGTATTTT. This gives the protein CASSPGLAGGGTDTQYF.

This clone was counted between two and nine times. The chain links TRBV28 to TRBJ1-6, with a possible D match to TRBD1 (5 bases). CDR1 MDHEN and CDR2 SYDVKM come from the germline V gene. The length of the CDR3 is 13 residues. V was trimmed by 5 bases and J by 7 bases, leaving 9 bases between them. The DNA of the CDR3 is TGTGCCAGCAGTCCGGGGGGGAATTCACCCCTCCACTTT. This codes for CASSPGGNSPLHF.

V is TRBV2 and J is TRBJ2-1, with D possibly being TRBD2 (6 bases). The CDR3 consists of 14 residues. Per the germline V gene, CDR1 is SNHLY and CDR2 is FYNNEI. Trimming removed 8 bases from V and 0 bases from J, with 11 bases in between. The CDR3 nucleotides are TGTGCCAGCTTGCGGAGGGTCTCCTACAATGAGCAGTTCTTC. Translated, it gives CASLRRVSYNEQFF.

This clone was observed a single time. V is TRBV6-2 or TRBV6-3 and J is TRBJ2-7, with unresolved D. Trimming shortened V by 2 bases and J by 2 bases, and 7 bases separated the two germline ends. The CDR3 is made up of 13 amino acids. CDR1 and CDR2 from the germline V gene are MNHEY and SVGEGT. The CDR3 region has the DNA TGTGCCAGCAGTTACGACAAACCCTACGAGCAGTACTTC. Translating gives CASSYDKPYEQYF.

This clone has a handful of counts. This rearrangement joins TRBV7-2 to TRBJ2-1, with D possibly matching TRBD1 (5 bases). V lost 7 bases and J 3 bases, leaving 13 bases between the germline ends. The CDR3 has 14 residues. Germline V gene sequence: CDR1 SGHTA, CDR2 FQGNSA. CDR3 protein: CASTSGNDYNEQFF. As DNA, the CDR3 is TGTGCCAGCACCTCAGGGAACGACTACAATGAGCAGTTCTTC. The full variable domain, in which reference TRBV7-2 and TRBJ2-1 provide the parts outside the CDR3, is GAGVSQSPSNKVTEKGKDVELRCDPISGHTALYWYRQSLGQGLEFLIYFQGNSAPDKSGLPSDRFSAERTGGSVSTLTIQRTQQEDSAVYLCASTSGNDYNEQFFGPGTRLTVL.

This clone was observed once. The rearrangement links TRBV20-1 to TRBJ1-1; D remains unclear. Germline V gives CDR1 DFQATT, CDR2 SNEGSKA (reference sequence). The CDR3 consists of 9 residues. With 0 bases removed from V and 11 bases from J, the gap between germline ends came to 4 bases. The CDR3 DNA sequence: TGCAGTGCTAGAGATCCGGCTTTCTTT. Translating it yields CSARDPAFF.